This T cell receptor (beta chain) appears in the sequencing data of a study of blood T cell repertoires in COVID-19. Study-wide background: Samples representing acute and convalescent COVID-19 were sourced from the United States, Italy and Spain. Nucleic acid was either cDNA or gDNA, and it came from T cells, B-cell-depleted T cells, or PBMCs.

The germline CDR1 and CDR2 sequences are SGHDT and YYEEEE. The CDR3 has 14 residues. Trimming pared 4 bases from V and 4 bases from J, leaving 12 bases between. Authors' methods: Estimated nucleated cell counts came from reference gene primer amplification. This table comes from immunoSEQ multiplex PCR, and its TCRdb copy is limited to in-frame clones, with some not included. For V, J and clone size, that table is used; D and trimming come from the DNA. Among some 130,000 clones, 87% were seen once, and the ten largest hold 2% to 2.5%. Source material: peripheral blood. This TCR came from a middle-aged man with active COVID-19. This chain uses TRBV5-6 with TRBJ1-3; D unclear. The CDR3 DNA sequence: TGTGCCAGCAGCGGACGGACTCTGGGAAACACCATATATTTT. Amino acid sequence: CASSGRTLGNTIYF.